The rows below give T cell receptor beta chains drawn from one sample of a study of breast tumors, draining lymph nodes, adjacent tissues. TCRdb reprocessed the multiplex PCR reads with MiXCR, giving one entry per CDR3 protein. The table has over 150,000 distinct CDR3 sequences, roughly a third seen once. The sample was axillary lymph node tissue. The receptors derive from a female donor with breast cancer. Some clones in this sample may be carry-over from other donors' samples. CDR3s include the opening cysteine and the closing phenylalanine or tryptophan. A D gene is named only where the DNA matches it firmly. Clone size is given for some rows only: seen once, a few or many times, or a class if the clone is expanded.

d_call j_call v_call clone_size cdr3_nt cdr3_aa
TRBD2 TRBJ2-2 TRBV7-2 many TGTGCCAGCAGCTTTCGACTAGCGGGGGGCGGGGGTAGCGGGGAGCTGTTTTTT CASSFRLAGGGGSGELFF
TRBD2 TRBJ2-2 TRBV7-2 NA TGTGCCAGCAGCCGGGGACTAGCTGGGGACGGGGAGCTGTTTTTT CASSRGLAGDGELFF
NA TRBJ1-2 TRBV12-5 many TGTGCTAGTGACGAGGACCCAGCCAATGGCTACACCTTC CASDEDPANGYTF
NA TRBJ2-7 TRBV5-5 once TGTGCCAGCAGCTCCCTGGACGGGACTCCCTCCTACGAGCAGTACTTC CASSSLDGTPSYEQYF
NA TRBJ2-5 TRBV29-1 NA TGCAGCGTTGGGTCCACAGGTGAGACCCAGTACTTC CSVGSTGETQYF
TRBD1 TRBJ2-2 TRBV5-8 many TGTGCCAGCAGCCAGGGACAGATCACCGGGGAGCTGTTTTTT CASSQGQITGELFF
NA TRBJ2-7 TRBV6-1 NA TGTGCCAGCGGACTGAACAGAAACTCCTACGAGCAGTACTTC CASGLNRNSYEQYF
TRBD1 TRBJ1-2 TRBV7-9 NA TGTGCCAGCAGCTTAGCACAGGGGGAAGGCTACACCTTC CASSLAQGEGYTF
NA TRBJ1-1 TRBV19 NA TGTGCCAGTAGACTCCATAGGAGGGGGGCTGAAGCTTTCTTT CASRLHRRGAEAFF
NA TRBJ1-2 TRBV6-6 NA TGTGCCAGCAGTCCGCTTTGGACCGGTGGCTACACCTTC CASSPLWTGGYTF
NA TRBJ2-2 TRBV5-5 many TGTGCCAGCAGCTTGGACTTTTCCGGGGAGCTGTTTTTT CASSLDFSGELFF
NA TRBJ1-2 TRBV7-3 NA TGTGCCAGCAGCTCCCTGGACGGGGAAGGAGGCTACACCTTC CASSSLDGEGGYTF
NA TRBJ2-5 TRBV7-3 once TGTGCCAGCAGCCCGCTCAGGGCCAGCCAAGAGACCCAGTACTTC CASSPLRASQETQYF
NA TRBJ2-7 TRBV5-1 many TGCGCCAGCAGCTTGGACAGTAAAAATACCTACGAGCAGTACTTC CASSLDSKNTYEQYF
NA TRBJ1-4 TRBV13 NA TGTGCCAGCAGTTTAGGGACGACAAGGCCTAATGAAAAACTGTTTTTT CASSLGTTRPNEKLFF
TRBD1 TRBJ1-1 TRBV25-1 few TGTGCCAGCAGTACCCAGACAGGGGCGAAGAACACTGAAGCTTTCTTT CASSTQTGAKNTEAFF